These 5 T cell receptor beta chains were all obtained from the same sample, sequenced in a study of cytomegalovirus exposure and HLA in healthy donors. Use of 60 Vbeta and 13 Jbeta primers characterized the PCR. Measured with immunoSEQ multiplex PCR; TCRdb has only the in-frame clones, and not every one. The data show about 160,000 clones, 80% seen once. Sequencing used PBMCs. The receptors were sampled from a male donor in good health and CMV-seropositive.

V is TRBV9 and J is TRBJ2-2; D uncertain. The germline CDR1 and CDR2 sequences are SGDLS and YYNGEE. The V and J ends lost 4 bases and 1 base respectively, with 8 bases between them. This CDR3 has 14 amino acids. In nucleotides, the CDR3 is TGTGCCAGCAGCCTCAGACAGAACACCGGGGAGCTGTTTTTT. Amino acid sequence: CASSLRQNTGELFF.

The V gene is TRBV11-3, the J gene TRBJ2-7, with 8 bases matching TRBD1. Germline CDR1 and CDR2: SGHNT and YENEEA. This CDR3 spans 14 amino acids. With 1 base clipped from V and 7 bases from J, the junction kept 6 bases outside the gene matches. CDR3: CASSLVPRDREQYF. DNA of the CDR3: TGTGCCAGCAGCTTAGTCCCTCGGGACAGGGAGCAGTACTTC.

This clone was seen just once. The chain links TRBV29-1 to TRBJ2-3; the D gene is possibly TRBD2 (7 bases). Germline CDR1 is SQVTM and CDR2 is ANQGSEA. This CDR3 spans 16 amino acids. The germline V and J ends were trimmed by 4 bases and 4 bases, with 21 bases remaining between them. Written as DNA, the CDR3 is TGCAGCGTTGCTCGCGGGAGAGGGGGTGTGGCAGATACGCAGTATTTT. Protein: CSVARGRGGVADTQYF.

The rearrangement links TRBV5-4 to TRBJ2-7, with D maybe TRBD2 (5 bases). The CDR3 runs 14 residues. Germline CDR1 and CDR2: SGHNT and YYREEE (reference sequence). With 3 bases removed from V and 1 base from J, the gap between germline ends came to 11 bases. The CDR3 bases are TGTGCCAGCAGCTCGCCAGAGGGTTCCTACGAGCAGTACTTC. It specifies CASSSPEGSYEQYF.

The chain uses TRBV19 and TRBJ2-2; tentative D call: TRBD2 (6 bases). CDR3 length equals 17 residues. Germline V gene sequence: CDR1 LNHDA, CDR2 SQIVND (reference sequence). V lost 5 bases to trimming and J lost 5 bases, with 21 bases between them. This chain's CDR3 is CASSVEGPVMSTGELFF. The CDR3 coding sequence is TGTGCCAGTAGTGTGGAGGGACCGGTCATGTCAACCGGGGAGCTGTTTTTT.